What follows are 30 T cell receptor beta chains derived from one specimen sequenced in a study of T cell responses to AZD1222 COVID-19 vaccine. Profiled with immunoSEQ multiplex PCR; TCRdb holds only in-frame clones, not every one. Here the sample spans 140,000 to 150,000 clones, under 95% being singletons. The specimen was peripheral blood, collected 28 days after the second dose of the MenACWY control vaccine. The source of these receptors is an adult who received the MenACWY meningococcal vaccine as a control.

This sequence joins TRBV7-7 and TRBJ2-1, with TRBD1 identical over 9 bases. The CDR3 loop spans 17 amino acids. The germline gives CDR1 SSHAT, CDR2 FNYEAQ (reference sequence). With V trimmed by 5 bases and J by 3 bases, 11 bases remained unmatched. The CDR3 DNA follows: TGTGCCAGCAGCCCGGGAGCTCGGACAGGGGACTACAATGAGCAGTTCTTC. Translated: CASSPGARTGDYNEQFF.

The rearrangement joins TRBV19 to TRBJ1-2, with D maybe TRBD1 (6 bases). The CDR3 is 14 amino acids. Trimming took 9 bases from V and 0 from J, leaving 14 bases between them. Germline V CDR1 and CDR2: LNHDA, SQIVND (reference sequence). The CDR3 DNA reads TGTGCCAGAACGGGACACCTCTCTAACTATGGCTACACCTTC. This codes for CARTGHLSNYGYTF.

The chain carries TRBV6-5 and TRBJ2-7, with D possibly being TRBD2 (5 bases). CDR1 and CDR2 (germline): MNHEY, SVGAGI. This CDR3 is built from 14 residues. The V gene lost 4 bases and the J gene lost 4 bases, with 14 bases spanning the gap. CDR3 bases: TGTGCCAGCAGTTTGGTCAAGGACTCGTACGAGCAGTACTTC. Its protein product is CASSLVKDSYEQYF.

The chain links TRBV18 to TRBJ1-2; D not certain. Trimming took off 4 bases at V and 0 bases at J, with 9 bases between the two ends. This CDR3 contains 14 residues. Germline CDR1 reads KGHSH; CDR2 reads LQKENI. CDR3 protein: CASSQDISNYGYTF. CDR3 coding DNA: TGTGCCAGCTCACAAGACATATCTAACTATGGCTACACCTTC.

Note on this clone: Other DNA variants within this sample encode the same CDR3. The chain couples TRBV6-5 to TRBJ1-1; 8 bases agree with TRBD1. Germline CDR1 is MNHEY and CDR2 is SVGAGI. The CDR3 contains 14 residues. J was trimmed by 2 bases and V by 5 bases; bases with no gene match: 4. CDR3 nucleotides: TGTGCCAGCAGTCTGGACAGGGTCAACACTGAAGCTTTCTTT. Protein: CASSLDRVNTEAFF.

The V and J genes are TRBV6-1 and TRBJ2-3, with D hard to call. From germline, CDR1 is MNHNS and CDR2 SASEGT. The CDR3 length is 15 residues. Trimming took off 2 bases at V and 0 bases at J, with 9 bases between the two ends. The CDR3 DNA is TGTGCCAGCAGTGAATACAGTACTAGCACAGATACGCAGTATTTT. Amino acid sequence: CASSEYSTSTDTQYF.

This chain uses TRBV10-3 with TRBJ1-1; a weak D match, TRBD1 (5 bases). V dropped 8 bases and J dropped 2 bases, with 15 bases sitting between them. This CDR3 comprises 14 residues. CDR1 and CDR2 (germline): ENHRY, SYGVKD. CDR3 bases: TGTGCCATCGGTCCTGCGGGGGGAAACACTGAAGCTTTCTTT. Translation: CAIGPAGGNTEAFF.

The chain couples TRBV28 to TRBJ2-3; D not resolved. There are 12 residues in the CDR3. Between the trimmed V and J ends, which lost 7 bases and 2 bases, there was a span of 7 bases. Per the germline V gene, CDR1 is MDHEN and CDR2 is SYDVKM. In DNA form, the CDR3 reads TGTGCCAGCACGGCAGTCACAGATACGCAGTATTTT. Translated, it gives CASTAVTDTQYF.

The gene calls are TRBV18 and TRBJ1-1; D uncertain. Between the trimmed V and J ends, which lost 5 bases and 1 base, there was a span of 8 bases. Germline values: CDR1 KGHSH, CDR2 LQKENI. CDR3 length: 13 amino acids. The CDR3 coding sequence is TGTGCCAGCTCAGAAGGAGAGAACACTGAAGCTTTCTTT. It encodes CASSEGENTEAFF. Variable domain in full (rest from reference TRBV18 and TRBJ1-1): NAGVMQNPRHLVRRRGQEARLRCSPMKGHSHVYWYRQLPEEGLKFMVYLQKENIIDESGMPKERFSAEFPKEGPSILRIQQVVRGDSAAYFCASSEGENTEAFFGQGTRLTVV.

This clone was counted a single time. V and J are TRBV5-1 and TRBJ1-4; no definite D call. This CDR3 region has 15 residues. The germline V and J ends were trimmed by 0 bases and 2 bases, with 8 bases remaining between them. Germline loops: CDR1 SGHRS, CDR2 YFSETQ. CDR3 coding DNA: TGCGCCAGCAGCTTGGAGGCGGGTACTAATGAAAAACTGTTTTTT. Its translation: CASSLEAGTNEKLFF. The whole variable domain, remainder taken from reference TRBV5-1 and TRBJ1-4, is KAGVTQTPRYLIKTRGQQVTLSCSPISGHRSVSWYQQTPGQGLQFLFEYFSETQRNKGNFPGRFSGRQFSNSRSEMNVSTLELGDSALYLCASSLEAGTNEKLFFGSGTQLSVL.

This chain connects TRBV5-8 to TRBJ1-2, with D maybe TRBD1 (6 bases). CDR3 size: 14 residues. Per the germline V gene, CDR1 is SGHTS and CDR2 is YDEGEE. V was clipped by 6 bases and J by 4 bases, with 16 bases between them. CDR3 residues: CASTHRQGSYGYTF. CDR3 sequence (DNA): TGTGCCAGCACCCACCGGCAGGGGTCCTATGGCTACACCTTC.

This chain links TRBV6-5 with TRBJ1-5; tentative D call: TRBD1 (5 bases). V was pared by 6 bases and J by 5 bases, with 14 bases between. The CDR3 has 14 residues. Per the germline V gene, CDR1 is MNHEY and CDR2 is SVGAGI. The CDR3: CASSRQGGDQPQHF. The CDR3 DNA follows: TGTGCCAGCAGCCGCCAGGGTGGCGATCAGCCCCAGCATTTT.

This chain links TRBV6-6 with TRBJ2-7; a weak D match, TRBD1 (6 bases). Trimming removed 2 bases at V and 4 bases at J, with 12 bases between. Germline V CDR1 and CDR2: MNHNY, SVGAGI (reference sequence). The CDR3 has 14 amino acids. In DNA form, the CDR3 reads TGTGCCAGCAGTTACAAGGGACACAATTACGAGCAGTACTTC. It specifies CASSYKGHNYEQYF.

This chain connects TRBV7-2 to TRBJ1-1; 7 positions match TRBD1. J gave up 4 bases and V 5 bases, and 4 bases lay outside the gene matches. CDR3 length: 13 residues. CDR1 and CDR2 from the germline V gene are SGHTA and FQGNSA. The CDR3 here is CASSARGGTEAFF. The DNA of the CDR3 is TGTGCCAGCAGCGCCAGGGGGGGCACTGAAGCTTTCTTT.

The chain links TRBV7-2 to TRBJ1-4; the D is unclear. Trimming cost V 1 base and J 7 bases, with 10 bases left between them. Germline V CDR1 and CDR2: SGHTA, FQGNSA. This CDR3 spans 14 amino acids. The CDR3 DNA sequence: TGTGCCAGCAGCTTAGTGCCACAATCTGAAAAACTGTTTTTT. Translation gives CASSLVPQSEKLFF.

The gene calls are TRBV5-5 and TRBJ2-7; maybe TRBD2 (6 bases). The CDR3 is 15 amino acids. V gave up 1 base and J gave up 3 bases, with 14 bases separating them. The germline V gene encodes CDR1 SGHKS and CDR2 YYEKEE (reference sequence). The CDR3 DNA follows: TGTGCCAGCAGCTTGATGGAGGGGCCCTTCTACGAGCAGTACTTC. Protein: CASSLMEGPFYEQYF.

V usage is TRBV5-4 and J usage is TRBJ2-6; TRBD2 matches 7 bases. CDR1 and CDR2 (germline): SGHNT, YYREEE (reference sequence). V lost 3 bases, J lost 0 bases, and 9 bases stayed unmatched. The CDR3 totals 18 residues. CDR3 loop: CASSSGGGSSSGANVLTF. In DNA, the CDR3 is TGTGCCAGCAGCTCGGGGGGAGGTAGCAGCTCTGGGGCCAACGTCCTGACTTTC.

This clone was picked up one time. The chain carries TRBV19 and TRBJ2-7; D is uncertain. V lost 10 bases and J lost 2, with 21 bases in between. The V gene's germline CDR1 is LNHDA and CDR2 SQIVND (reference sequence). The CDR3 is 15 amino acids. In DNA, the CDR3 is TGTGCCACGGGTAATTTAGCCAGCTCGACCTACGAGCAGTACTTC. Encoded protein: CATGNLASSTYEQYF. Supplemented by reference TRBV19 and TRBJ2-7, the full variable domain reads DGGITQSPKYLFRKEGQNVTLSCEQNLNHDAMYWYRQDPGQGLRLIYYSQIVNDFQKGDIAEGYSVSREKKESFPLTVTSAQKNPTAFYLCATGNLASSTYEQYFGPGTRLTVT.

This rearrangement joins TRBV7-2 to TRBJ2-1, with 10 bases identical to TRBD2. The germline V gene encodes CDR1 SGHTA and CDR2 FQGNSA. The CDR3 has 16 amino acids. Germline trimming cut 1 base from V and 10 bases from J; bases unmatched to any gene: 10. Here the CDR3 DNA reads TGTGCCAGCAGCTTAGACGGGCTAGCGGGAGTTCGGGAGCAGTTCTTC. Residues: CASSLDGLAGVREQFF. The variable domain in full, completed from reference TRBV7-2 and TRBJ2-1, reads GAGVSQSPSNKVTEKGKDVELRCDPISGHTALYWYRQSLGQGLEFLIYFQGNSAPDKSGLPSDRFSAERTGGSVSTLTIQRTQQEDSAVYLCASSLDGLAGVREQFFGPGTRLTVL.

The chain employs TRBV30 and TRBJ1-2, with no clear D. This CDR3 is 13 amino acids long. Germline V gene data show CDR1 as GTSNPN and CDR2 as SVGIG (reference sequence). The ends were cut back, 4 bases at V and 8 bases at J, with 17 bases in the middle. The chain's CDR3 is CAWTAVSAGGYTF. The CDR3 coding sequence is TGTGCCTGGACGGCAGTCTCGGCTGGGGGCTACACCTTC. The full variable domain, completed using reference TRBV30 and TRBJ1-2, is SQTIHQWPATLVQPVGSPLSLECTVEGTSNPNLYWYRQAAGRGLQLLFYSVGIGQISSEVPQNLSASRPQDRQFILSSKKLLLSDSGFYLCAWTAVSAGGYTFGSGTRLTVV.

The chain uses TRBV6-5 and TRBJ1-4, with 9 positions matching TRBD1. J lost 6 bases, V lost 6 bases, and 5 bases had no gene match. The CDR3 runs 14 residues. CDR1 and CDR2 (germline): MNHEY, SVGAGI. CDR3 region: CASSRTGADEKLFF. CDR3 sequence (DNA): TGTGCCAGCAGCCGGACAGGGGCGGATGAAAAACTGTTTTTT.

There are a few counts of this clone. DNA for the CDR3: TGTGCCAGCAGACATGGGCCGGATAATTCACCCCTCCACTTT. Its protein product is CASRHGPDNSPLHF. The chain recombines TRBV6-4 with TRBJ1-6; D uncertain. CDR1 is MRHNA, CDR2 SNTAGT, per germline. CDR3 length equals 14 residues. V gave up 6 bases and J gave up 5 bases, with 11 bases separating them.

The V call is TRBV5-1, the J call TRBJ1-4; D might be TRBD1 (6 bases). V gave up 4 bases and J gave up 5 bases, with 12 bases separating them. Germline CDR1 is SGHRS and CDR2 is YFSETQ. The CDR3 extends over 14 amino acids. Here the CDR3 DNA reads TGCGCCAGCAGCCAGGACAGCCTCAATGAAAAACTGTTTTTT. Translated, it gives CASSQDSLNEKLFF.

V and J are TRBV7-9 and TRBJ2-5; D is uncertain. The germline V gene has CDR1 SEHNR and CDR2 FQNEAQ (reference sequence). V lost 8 bases to trimming and J lost 4 bases, with 11 bases between them. The CDR3 loop spans 12 amino acids. CDR3 DNA: TGTGCCAGCGGCCGCGGTGGAGAGACCCAGTACTTC. Residues: CASGRGGETQYF.

This clone showed up just a few times. V gene TRBV9 combines with J gene TRBJ2-7, with 8 bases aligning to TRBD1. The length of the CDR3 is 15 residues. From germline, CDR1 is SGDLS and CDR2 YYNGEE. The V segment lost 4 bases and the J segment 4 bases; nucleotides outside the gene matches: 10. The CDR3 nucleotides are TGTGCCAGCAGCCCACAGGGACAGGCCCATTACGAGCAGTACTTC. This gives the protein CASSPQGQAHYEQYF.

V and J are TRBV27 and TRBJ1-4; a weak D match, TRBD1 (5 bases). The CDR3 totals 12 residues. The V gene's germline CDR1 is MNHEY and CDR2 SMNVEV (reference sequence). V lost 6 bases and J 11 bases, leaving 13 bases between the germline ends. CDR3 loop: CASSRDQIKLFF. In DNA, the CDR3 is TGTGCCAGCAGCCGGGACCAAATTAAACTGTTTTTT.

The rearrangement links TRBV5-1 to TRBJ2-3; D is perhaps TRBD2 (7 bases). Germline CDR1 SGHRS, CDR2 YFSETQ. V gave up 3 bases and J gave up 4 bases, with 15 bases separating them. This CDR3 comprises 15 residues. CDR3 amino acids: CASSSPGRGADTQYF. CDR3 nucleotides: TGCGCCAGCAGCTCCCCAGGGAGGGGGGCAGATACGCAGTATTTT.

The chain couples TRBV16 to TRBJ2-3, with D perhaps TRBD1 (6 bases). Germline lookup yields CDR1 KGHSY and CDR2 FQNENV. CDR3 size: 14 residues. With 4 bases removed from V and 4 bases from J, the gap between germline ends came to 12 bases. The CDR3 loop is CASSPGAIADTQYF. As DNA, the CDR3 is TGTGCCAGCAGCCCAGGGGCGATTGCAGATACGCAGTATTTT. Using reference TRBV16 and TRBJ2-3 for the parts outside the CDR3, the full variable domain is GEEVAQTPKHLVRGEGQKAKLYCAPIKGHSYVFWYQQVLKNEFKFLISFQNENVFDETGMPKERFSAKCLPNSPCSLEIQATKLEDSAVYFCASSPGAIADTQYFGPGTRLTVL.

The chain employs TRBV19 and TRBJ1-5, with a tentative D call TRBD1 (5 bases). Trimming removed 7 bases at V and 2 bases at J, with 18 bases between. Germline V lookup: CDR1 LNHDA, CDR2 SQIVND (reference sequence). The CDR3 extends over 16 amino acids. CDR3 in DNA: TGTGCCAGTAACAGAGACGAGGGGATGGGCAATCAGCCCCAGCATTTT. Its translation: CASNRDEGMGNQPQHF.

The chain links TRBV13 to TRBJ2-2; 8 bases match TRBD1. This CDR3 is 15 amino acids long. V gave up 5 bases and J gave up 7 bases; unmatched junction bases: 9. In germline, CDR1 is PRHDT, CDR2 FYEKMQ (reference sequence). DNA for the CDR3: TGTGCCAGCAGCCGACAGGGGATTCAGCACGGGGAGCTGTTTTTT. This encodes CASSRQGIQHGELFF.